What follows is one TCR beta chain and its context. One junction end does not reproduce the germline sequence, and a read error may be involved. Germline V lookup: CDR1 ENHRY, CDR2 SYGVKD. The CDR3 runs to 13 residues. These data are taken from a study of blood T cells in healthy people across ages. Primers used in a second PCR of about 6 to 11 cycles were a sample-barcoded 5' primer and a J-beta primer mix. TCRdb re-called the 5' RACE reads through MiXCR, storing one row per CDR3 protein. The sample yields roughly 1,100,000 distinct CDR3 sequences, roughly 24% seen once. The data also belong to a second study, concerning T cells of mothers and their children. That publication notes: The whole RNA yield was converted to cDNA, about 1.4 ug per 15 ul.

The chain is built from TRBV10-3 and TRBJ1-2; TRBD1 matches at 7 bases. The sequence was collected from a girl under 10 years old in good health. The sequenced material came from blood. In nucleotides, the CDR3 is TGTGCCAACAGTGAGGGGGCGTCCTATGGCTACACCTTC. Protein sequence: CANSEGASYGYTF.